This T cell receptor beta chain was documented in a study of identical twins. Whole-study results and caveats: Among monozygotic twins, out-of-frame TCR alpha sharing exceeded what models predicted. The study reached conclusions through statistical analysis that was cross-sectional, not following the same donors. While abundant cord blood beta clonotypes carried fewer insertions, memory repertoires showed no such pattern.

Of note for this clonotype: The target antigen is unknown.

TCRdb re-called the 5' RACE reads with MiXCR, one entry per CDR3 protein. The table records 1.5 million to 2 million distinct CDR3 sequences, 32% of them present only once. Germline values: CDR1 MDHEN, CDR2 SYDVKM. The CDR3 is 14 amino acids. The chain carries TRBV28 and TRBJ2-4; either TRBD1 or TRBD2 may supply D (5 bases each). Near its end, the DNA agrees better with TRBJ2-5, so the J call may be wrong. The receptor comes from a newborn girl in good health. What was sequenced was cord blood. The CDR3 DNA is TGTGCCAGCAGTTCCCCCCAGGGCGGGGAGACCCAGTACTTC. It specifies CASSSPQGGETQYF.